Listed here is a single T cell receptor beta chain. The antigen this receptor binds is unknown. The input lacks base qualities; no much larger clone sits a single base away. At the DNA level, this CDR3 is encoded by other sequences in the same sample as well. Deletion took 3 bases off V and 5 bases off J, with a span of 7 bases between the germline ends. CDR1 and CDR2 are read off the germline V gene as MDHEN and SYDVKM. CDR3 length: 12 amino acids, cysteine to phenylalanine. Of all the DNA, just the CDR3 is kept, 36 bases in frame from base 1. Donors were healthy HIV-negative adults with no recently reported acute infections or vaccinations. Every donor was a Caucasian adult residing in Nashville, Tennessee, USA. For unsorted samples, tens of millions of PBMCs were counted and genomic DNA was extracted with the QIAamp DNA Blood Mini kit. After blood collection by leukapheresis, PBMCs were isolated using Ficoll-Histopaque density gradient centrifugation and then cryopreserved in the vapor phase of liquid nitrogen.

Using the deep immunoSEQ assay, TCR CDR3 regions were amplified from genomic DNA by multiplex PCR. For each cell subset, the extracted genomic DNA was distributed evenly across all wells of several immunoSEQ 96-well plates, and each plate served as one replicate. For unsorted PBMC, roughly 270 ng genomic DNA, equal to 30,000 or so T cell genomes, was loaded into each replicate PCR. Genomic DNA from unsorted PBMC was sequenced over ten immunoSEQ deep assay plates. Purified libraries were measured with a Qubit 3.0 fluorometer, size-checked on a Bioanalyzer 2100, and measured again with the KAPA Library Quantification kit. Every immunoSEQ 96-well plate was sequenced on a separate single-read 150-cycle Illumina NextSeq 550 flow cell. Regarding the original processing steps: Because only junctional sequences without quality scores were contained in the immunoSEQ output, filtering matching that applied to full-length reads could not be performed. To assign V/J genes and CDR3, sequences were annotated using PyIR, a Python wrapper for IgBLAST v1.9, with IMGT germline references. Reads were filtered out if the reads had weak V/J assignments (E-value above 1e-6), no CDR3, stop codons, out-of-frame junctions, or ambiguous translated residues. A V3J clonotype was defined by an identical inferred V gene, J gene, and CDR3 amino acid sequence. Percentage overlap between repertoires was computed as shared unique clonotypes divided by the size of the smaller repertoire. RTK rarefaction, the Chao1 estimator, and Recon v2.1 estimates of unobserved clonotypes were used to assess repertoire richness. TCRdb mirrors the immuneACCESS table, restricted to in-frame sequences. Some clones are absent from its copies; in checked studies, under half trace to an unresolved V gene, and the reason for the others is unknown. D and trimming come from the DNA, and the V and J calls and clone size come from that table. The sample records 470,000 or so clones, roughly 80% of which are singletons. The ten largest clones represent approximately 12% of the sample.

The data derive from a study of shared clonotypes between healthy human individuals (TCRdb year 2020). In the study overall: Two women and three men aged 18 to 49 years were included in the cohort. Libraries were prepared and TCR repertoires were sequenced by different laboratories using diverse techniques, in order to increase sequencing depth and limit assay-specific biases. Each donor's leukapheresis produced roughly between roughly 0.94 and 9.5 billion PBMCs. To estimate repertoire size and how much clonotype sharing occurs between individuals, the study deeply sequenced the blood TCR repertoires of five healthy adults. What the work shows at the level of the full study, not this receptor alone: Only blood was sampled, and tissue TCR repertoires likely differ from those in blood. The small number of donors limited the genetic and exposure-history diversity represented. Pairwise subsampling led to the expectation that sequencing depth would affect the degree of clonotype sharing among donors.

Material for sequencing was PBMCs. The sequence came from a woman between 40 and 55 years old in good health. Some clones in this sample may be carry-over from other donors' samples. Recombination linked TRBV28 to TRBJ2-5; no confident D gene assignment can be made. The DNA reads as follows: TGTGCCAGCAGTTTGACGAGGGAGACCCAGTACTTC. Translation gives CASSLTRETQYF.